A single sample gave rise to the 2 T cell receptor beta chains below, sequenced in a study of T cell repertoires in cytomegalovirus infection. TCRdb independently ran MiXCR on the reads; one entry per CDR3 protein. The table shows approximately 910,000 distinct CDR3 sequences, with roughly 31% occurring only once. These TCRs are of unknown antigen specificity. The sequenced sample was cultured CD8+ T cells from PBMCs, obtained from culture after CMV antigen stimulation. The receptor source for this set is a human donor in good health (CMV status not recorded). Some clones in this sample may be carry-over from other donors' samples.

This clonotype was seen a handful of times. This chain joins TRBV4-1 and TRBJ2-1; 7 bases align to TRBD1. This CDR3 comprises 15 residues. From germline, CDR1 is MGHRA and CDR2 YSYEKL. V lost 2 bases and J lost 8; bases outside the gene matches: 9. The CDR3 DNA reads as TGCGCCAGCAGCCAAAATAGACAGGGTGGCGATGAGCAGTTCTTC. Translation gives CASSQNRQGGDEQFF.

V is TRBV5-1 and J is TRBJ2-2, with D hard to call. The CDR3 runs 11 residues. V shed 5 bases and J shed 6 bases, with 5 bases lying between them. Germline CDR1 SGHRS, CDR2 YFSETQ. The CDR3 region has the DNA TGCGCCAGCAGATCCCCCGGGGAGCTGTTTTTT. Protein: CASRSPGELFF.